This T cell receptor beta chain originates from a study of Ad26.COV2.S vaccination and SARS-CoV-2 variants. Sample treatment: roughly 20 received Ad26.COV2.S at low or high dose, single or two shots; roughly 5 received placebo; per-sample allocation not given. Sampling took place 63 days after the first vaccine or placebo injection. With 2 bases removed from V and 2 bases from J, the gap between germline ends came to 14 bases. This CDR3 contains 16 residues. In germline, CDR1 is MDHEN, CDR2 SYDVKM. Generated by immunoSEQ multiplex PCR, the TCRdb table keeps only in-frame clones and is missing some. The table lists around 300,000 clones, around nine tenths of them singletons, with about 10% in the top ten.

The receptor was derived from a person between 18 and 65 years old who received the Ad26.COV2.S COVID-19 vaccine or a placebo. The source was peripheral blood, collected in a trial of Ad26.COV2.S vaccine versus placebo. The rearrangement joins TRBV28 to TRBJ2-3; D unclear. The CDR3 region is CASSLIDSTYTDTQYF. In DNA form, the CDR3 reads TGTGCCAGCAGTTTAATCGATAGCACATACACAGATACGCAGTATTTT. Drawing the rest from reference TRBV28 and TRBJ2-3, the complete variable domain is DVKVTQSSRYLVKRTGEKVFLECVQDMDHENMFWYRQDPGLGLRLIYFSYDVKMKEKGDIPEGYSVSREKKERFSLILESASTNQTSMYLCASSLIDSTYTDTQYFGPGTRLTVL.